This TCR beta chain came from a study of blood T cell repertoires in COVID-19. Participants were aged about 18 to 90 years, lived in under 25 US areas, and enrolled virtually. A case of COVID-19 had been met by exposed participants within 2 weeks before study entry. The ends were cut back, 4 bases at V and 5 bases at J, with 16 bases in the middle. This CDR3 contains 15 residues. Germline V gene data show CDR1 as ENHRY and CDR2 as SYGVKD. The authors' processing: It was from reference gene primer amplification that nucleated cell counts were estimated. TCRdb's copy holds only in-frame clones and misses some; the assay was immunoSEQ multiplex PCR. That table is the source of V, J and clone size, and D and trimming were worked out from the DNA. The sample shows approximately 70,000 clones, roughly 70% of them seen only once.

V usage is TRBV10-3 and J usage is TRBJ2-3, with D tentatively TRBD2 (6 bases). Sequenced: PBMCs or T cells enriched from blood (not recorded which). This clonotype was sampled from a woman aged 55-69 years who had been exposed to COVID-19. This chain's CDR3 is CAISALAGSGDTQYF. DNA of the CDR3: TGTGCCATCAGTGCTTTGGCGGGGAGTGGAGATACGCAGTATTTT.